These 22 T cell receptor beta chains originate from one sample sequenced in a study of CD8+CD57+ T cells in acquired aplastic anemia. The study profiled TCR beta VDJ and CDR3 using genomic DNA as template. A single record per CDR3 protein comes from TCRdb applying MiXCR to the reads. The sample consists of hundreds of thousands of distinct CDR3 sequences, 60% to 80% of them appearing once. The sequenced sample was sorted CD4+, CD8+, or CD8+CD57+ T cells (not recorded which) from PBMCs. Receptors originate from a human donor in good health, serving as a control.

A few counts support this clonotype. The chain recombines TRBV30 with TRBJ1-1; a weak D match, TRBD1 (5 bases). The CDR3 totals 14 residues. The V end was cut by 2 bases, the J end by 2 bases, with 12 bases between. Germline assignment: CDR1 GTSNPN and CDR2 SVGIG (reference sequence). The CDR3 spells CAWSPGPRNTEAFF. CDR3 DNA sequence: TGTGCCTGGAGTCCGGGACCCCGAAACACTGAAGCTTTCTTT.

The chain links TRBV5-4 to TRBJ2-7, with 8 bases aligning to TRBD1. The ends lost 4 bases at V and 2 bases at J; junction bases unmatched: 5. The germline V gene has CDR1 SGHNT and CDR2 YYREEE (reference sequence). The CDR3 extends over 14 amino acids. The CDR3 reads CASSARTGTYEQYF. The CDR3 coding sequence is TGTGCCAGCAGCGCGCGGACAGGGACCTACGAGCAGTACTTC. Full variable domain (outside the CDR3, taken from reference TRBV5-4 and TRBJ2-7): ETGVTQSPTHLIKTRGQQVTLRCSSQSGHNTVSWYQQALGQGPQFIFQYYREEENGRGNFPPRFSGLQFPNYSSELNVNALELDDSALYLCASSARTGTYEQYFGPGTRLTVT.

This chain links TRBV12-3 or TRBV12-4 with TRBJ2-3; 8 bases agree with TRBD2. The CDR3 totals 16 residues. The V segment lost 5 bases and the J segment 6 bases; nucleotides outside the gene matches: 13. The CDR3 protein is CASSHQRGQRGDTQYF. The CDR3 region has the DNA TGTGCCAGCAGTCACCAGCGGGGGCAACGGGGGGATACGCAGTATTTT.

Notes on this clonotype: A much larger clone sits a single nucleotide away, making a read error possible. CDR3 sequence: CAGSSFGQLNTEAFF. Here the CDR3 DNA reads TGTGCCGGCAGTTCCTTTGGACAGCTGAACACTGAAGCTTTCTTT. The chain links TRBV6-5 to TRBJ1-1; D perhaps matches TRBD1 (6 bases). Germline CDR1 and CDR2: MNHEY and SVGAGI. CDR3 length: 15 amino acids.

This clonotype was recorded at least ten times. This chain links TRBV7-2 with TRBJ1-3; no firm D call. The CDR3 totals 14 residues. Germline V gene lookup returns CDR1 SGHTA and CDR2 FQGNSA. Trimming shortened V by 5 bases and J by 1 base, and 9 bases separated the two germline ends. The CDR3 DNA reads TGTGCCAGCAGCAACACAGTTTCTGGAAACACCATATATTTT. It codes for CASSNTVSGNTIYF.

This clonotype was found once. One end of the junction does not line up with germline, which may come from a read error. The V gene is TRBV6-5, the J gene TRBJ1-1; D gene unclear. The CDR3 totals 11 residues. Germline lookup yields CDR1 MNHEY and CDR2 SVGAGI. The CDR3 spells CAISLNTEAFF. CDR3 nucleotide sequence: TGTGCCATCAGTCTAAACACTGAAGCTTTCTTT.

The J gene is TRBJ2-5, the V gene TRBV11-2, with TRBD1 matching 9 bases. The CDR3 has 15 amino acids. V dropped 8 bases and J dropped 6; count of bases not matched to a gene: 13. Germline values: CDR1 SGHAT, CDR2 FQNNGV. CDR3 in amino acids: CASVDPTGGVKTQYF. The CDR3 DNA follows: TGTGCCAGCGTCGACCCTACAGGGGGCGTGAAGACCCAGTACTTC.

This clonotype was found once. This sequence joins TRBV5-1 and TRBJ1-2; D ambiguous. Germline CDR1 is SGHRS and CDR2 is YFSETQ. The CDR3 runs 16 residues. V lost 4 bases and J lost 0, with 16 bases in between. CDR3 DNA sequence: TGCGCCAGCAGCCTATTGAGTACCGGATCTAACTATGGCTACACCTTC. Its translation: CASSLLSTGSNYGYTF.

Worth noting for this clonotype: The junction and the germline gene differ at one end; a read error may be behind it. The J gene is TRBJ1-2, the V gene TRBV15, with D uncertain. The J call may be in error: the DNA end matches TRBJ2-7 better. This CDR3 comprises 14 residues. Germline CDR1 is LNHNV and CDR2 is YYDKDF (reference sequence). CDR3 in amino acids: CATSRDRVSYGQYF. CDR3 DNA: TGTGCCACCAGCAGGGATCGCGTCTCCTACGGGCAGTACTTC.

CDR3 sequence: CASGVIASGNEQFF. The CDR3 DNA reads as TGTGCTAGTGGCGTTATCGCTAGCGGGAATGAGCAGTTCTTC. This chain joins TRBV12-5 and TRBJ2-1; 8 nucleotides line up with TRBD2. Germline CDR1 LGHNT, CDR2 FRNRAP. This CDR3 is built from 14 residues. V lost 6 bases to trimming and J lost 7 bases; unmatched junction nucleotides: 8.

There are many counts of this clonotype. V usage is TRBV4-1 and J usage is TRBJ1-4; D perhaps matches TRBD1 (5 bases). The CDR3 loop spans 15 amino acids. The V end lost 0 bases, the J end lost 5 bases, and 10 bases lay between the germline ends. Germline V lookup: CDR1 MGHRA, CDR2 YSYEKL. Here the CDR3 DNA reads TGCGCCAGCAGCCAAGAGGCGGGACGGAATGAAAAACTGTTTTTT. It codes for CASSQEAGRNEKLFF.

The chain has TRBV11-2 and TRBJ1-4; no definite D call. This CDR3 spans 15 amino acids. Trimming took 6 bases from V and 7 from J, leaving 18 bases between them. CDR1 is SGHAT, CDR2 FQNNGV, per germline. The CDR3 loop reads CASSVKPYLSEKLFF. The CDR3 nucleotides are TGTGCCAGCAGTGTAAAACCTTACTTGAGTGAAAAACTGTTTTTT. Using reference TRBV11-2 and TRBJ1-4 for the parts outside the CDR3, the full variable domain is EAGVAQSPRYKIIEKRQSVAFWCNPISGHATLYWYQQILGQGPKLLIQFQNNGVVDDSQLPKDRFSAERLKGVDSTLKIQPAKLEDSAVYLCASSVKPYLSEKLFFGSGTQLSVL.

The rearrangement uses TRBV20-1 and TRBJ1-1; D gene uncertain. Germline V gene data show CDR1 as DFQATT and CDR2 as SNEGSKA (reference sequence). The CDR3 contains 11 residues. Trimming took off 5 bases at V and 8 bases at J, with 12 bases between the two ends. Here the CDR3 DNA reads TGCAGTGCTGGTGGAGCGGCAGAAGCTTTCTTT. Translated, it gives CSAGGAAEAFF.

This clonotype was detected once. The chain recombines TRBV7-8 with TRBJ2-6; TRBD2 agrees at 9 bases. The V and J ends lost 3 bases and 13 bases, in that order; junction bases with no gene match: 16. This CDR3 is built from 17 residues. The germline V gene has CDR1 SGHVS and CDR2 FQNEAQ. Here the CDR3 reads CASSFGGGAFDTQVLTF. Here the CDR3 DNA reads TGTGCCAGCAGCTTTGGCGGGGGGGCCTTCGATACGCAGGTCCTGACTTTC. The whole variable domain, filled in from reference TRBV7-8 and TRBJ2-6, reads GAGVSQSPRYKVAKRGQDVALRCDPISGHVSLFWYQQALGQGPEFLTYFQNEAQLDKSGLPSDRFFAERPEGSVSTLKIQRTQQEDSAVYLCASSFGGGAFDTQVLTFGAGSRLTVL.

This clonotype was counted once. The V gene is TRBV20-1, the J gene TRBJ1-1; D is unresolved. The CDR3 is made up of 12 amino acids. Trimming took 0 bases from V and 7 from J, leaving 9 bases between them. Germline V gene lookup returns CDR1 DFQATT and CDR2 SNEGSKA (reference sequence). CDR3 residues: CSAREGGDEAFF. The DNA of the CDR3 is TGCAGTGCTAGAGAAGGCGGGGATGAAGCTTTCTTT.

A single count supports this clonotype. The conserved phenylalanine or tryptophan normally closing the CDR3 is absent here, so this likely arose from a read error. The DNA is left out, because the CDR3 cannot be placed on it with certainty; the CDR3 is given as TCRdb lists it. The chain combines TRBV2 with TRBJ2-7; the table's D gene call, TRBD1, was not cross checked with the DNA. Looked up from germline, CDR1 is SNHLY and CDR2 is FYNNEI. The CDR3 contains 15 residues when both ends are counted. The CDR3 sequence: CASSGTGQAYYGQDI.

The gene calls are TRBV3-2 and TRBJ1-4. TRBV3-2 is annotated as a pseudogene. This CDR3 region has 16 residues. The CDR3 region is CASSQDRGGLREKLFF. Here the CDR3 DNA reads TGTGCCAGCAGCCAAGACCGGGGGGGCTTACGAGAAAAACTGTTTTTT.

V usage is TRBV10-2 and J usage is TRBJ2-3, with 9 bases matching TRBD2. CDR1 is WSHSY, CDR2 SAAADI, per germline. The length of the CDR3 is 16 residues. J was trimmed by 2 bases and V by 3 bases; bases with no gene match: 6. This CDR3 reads CASSDRAGGNTDTQYF. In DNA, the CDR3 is TGCGCCAGCAGTGATCGGGCGGGGGGGAACACAGATACGCAGTATTTT.

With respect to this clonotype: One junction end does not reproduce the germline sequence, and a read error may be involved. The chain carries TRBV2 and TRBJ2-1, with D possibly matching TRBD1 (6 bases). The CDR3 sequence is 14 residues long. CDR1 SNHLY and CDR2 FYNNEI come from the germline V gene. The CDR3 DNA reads TGTGCCTGCAGCTTTGAATCTGGGGACAATGACCACACCTTC. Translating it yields CACSFESGDNDHTF.

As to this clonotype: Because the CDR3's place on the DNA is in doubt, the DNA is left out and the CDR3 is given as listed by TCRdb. The CDR3 here is CASSPQPEQYFGHTF. V usage is TRBV7-9 and J usage is TRBJ1-2. The CDR3 extends over 15 residues, inclusive of both ends. Germline CDR1 and CDR2: SEHNR and FQNEAQ (reference sequence).

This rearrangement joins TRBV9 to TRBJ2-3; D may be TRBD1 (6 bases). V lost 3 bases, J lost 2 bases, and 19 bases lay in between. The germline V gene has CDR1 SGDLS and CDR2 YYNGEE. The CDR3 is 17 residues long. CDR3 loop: CASSAMAGQRITDTQYF. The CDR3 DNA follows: TGTGCCAGCAGCGCGATGGCTGGACAGAGAATCACAGATACGCAGTATTTT.

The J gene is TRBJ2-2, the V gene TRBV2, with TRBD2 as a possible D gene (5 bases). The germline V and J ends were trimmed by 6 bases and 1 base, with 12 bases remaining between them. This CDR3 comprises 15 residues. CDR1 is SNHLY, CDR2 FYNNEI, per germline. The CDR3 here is CASSDLAGNTGELFF. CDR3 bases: TGTGCCAGCAGCGATTTGGCGGGGAACACCGGGGAGCTGTTTTTT.